This T cell receptor (beta chain) was captured in a study of shared clonotypes between healthy human individuals. The V and J ends lost 5 bases and 5 bases, in that order; junction bases with no gene match: 10. CDR3 length equals 15 residues. Germline V gene data show CDR1 as SGHTA and CDR2 as FQGNSA. Produced via immunoSEQ multiplex PCR; TCRdb's table is partial and in-frame only. The sample has fewer than 500,000 clones, about three quarters seen once. The sample taken for sequencing was PBMCs. The chain joins TRBV7-2 to TRBJ2-5, with 8 bases that match TRBD2. The clonotype comes from a woman aged 40 to 55 in good health. Some clones in this sample may be carry-over from other donors' samples. The CDR3 region has the DNA TGTGCCAGCAGCCCCCAGACGGGAGGGACGGAGACCCAGTACTTC. Translation: CASSPQTGGTETQYF.